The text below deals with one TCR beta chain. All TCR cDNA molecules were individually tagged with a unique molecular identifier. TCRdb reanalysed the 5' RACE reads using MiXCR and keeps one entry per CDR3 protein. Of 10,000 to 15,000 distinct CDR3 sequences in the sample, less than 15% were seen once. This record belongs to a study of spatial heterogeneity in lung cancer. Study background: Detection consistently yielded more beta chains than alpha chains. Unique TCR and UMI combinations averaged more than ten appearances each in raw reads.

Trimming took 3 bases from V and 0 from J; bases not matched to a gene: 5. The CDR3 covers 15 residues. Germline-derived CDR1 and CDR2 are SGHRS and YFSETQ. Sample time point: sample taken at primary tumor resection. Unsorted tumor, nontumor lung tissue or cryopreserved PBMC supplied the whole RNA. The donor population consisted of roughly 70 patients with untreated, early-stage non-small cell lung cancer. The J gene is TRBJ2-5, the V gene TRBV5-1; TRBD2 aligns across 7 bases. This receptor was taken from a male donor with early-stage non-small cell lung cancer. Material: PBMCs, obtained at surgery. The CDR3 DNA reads TGCGCCAGCAGCTCAGCGCGGGGGTACCAAGAGACCCAGTACTTC. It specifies CASSSARGYQETQYF.